The entry that follows covers one T cell receptor beta chain sequence. The data were produced by immunoSEQ multiplex PCR, yet TCRdb's version contains in-frame clones alone and is incomplete. The profile shows 720,000 or so clones, approximately 85% of them singletons. The data belong to a study of shared T cell receptors in the human thymus. The sample was also linked to a second study, of human thymus T cells. According to that study: Donor material was obtained from healthy Finnish infants undergoing corrective surgery for congenital heart defects. Corrective cardiac surgery supplied the resected thymus tissue. Thymic and blood repertoires appeared to display a bias in their usage of V and J genes. Unrelated individuals were reported by related research to share highly overlapping thymic repertoires.

This TCR came from a girl under three years old with a congenital heart defect. Material for sequencing was thymocytes.

The CDR3 reads CASSDRGLGVKNTEAFF. CDR3 sequence (DNA): TGTGCCAGCAGCGACAGGGGGCTCGGTGTCAAGAACACTGAAGCTTTCTTT. This chain joins TRBV2 and TRBJ1-1, with 10 bases aligning to TRBD1. CDR3 length: 17 residues. CDR1 and CDR2 (germline): SNHLY, FYNNEI. The trim removed 6 bases at V and 1 base at J, leaving 11 bases unmatched.